What follows is one T cell receptor (beta chain) and its context. The target antigen is unknown. Produced via immunoSEQ multiplex PCR; TCRdb's table is partial and in-frame only. Found here are under 95,000 clones, 75% to 90% of them singletons; the top ten hold 1.2% to 1.5%. These data come from a study of T cell responses to AZD1222 COVID-19 vaccine. General study results and limits: Baseline testing showed seropositivity in only six AZD1222 recipients. Clonal diversity may have been underestimated in mostly white British donors.

V was clipped by 4 bases and J by 2 bases, with 9 bases between them. The CDR3 loop spans 13 amino acids. Germline V gives CDR1 MNHNY, CDR2 SVGAGI (reference sequence). The sequencing here drew on peripheral blood, taken 28 days after the second AZD1222 dose. The clonotype originates from an adult who received the AZD1222 COVID-19 vaccine. V usage is TRBV6-6 and J usage is TRBJ2-7; a possible D gene is TRBD2 (5 bases). The CDR3 nucleotides read TGTGCCAGCAGTTCCCCCGGGACCTACGAGCAGTACTTC. Translated, it gives CASSSPGTYEQYF.